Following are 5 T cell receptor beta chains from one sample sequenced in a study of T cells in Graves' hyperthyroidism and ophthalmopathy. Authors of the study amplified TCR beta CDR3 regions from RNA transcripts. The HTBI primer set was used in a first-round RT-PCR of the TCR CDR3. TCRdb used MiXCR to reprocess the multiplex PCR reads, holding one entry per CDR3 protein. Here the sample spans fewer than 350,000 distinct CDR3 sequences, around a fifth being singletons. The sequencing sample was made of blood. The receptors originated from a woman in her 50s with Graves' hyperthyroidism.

The CDR3 DNA is TGTGCCAGCAGTAGACCAATGACGGCTAGCGGGGACCAAGAGACCCAGTACTTC. This translates into CASSRPMTASGDQETQYF. This chain connects TRBV12-3 or TRBV12-4 to TRBJ2-5, with 9 bases that match TRBD2. V dropped 5 bases and J dropped 0; count of bases not matched to a gene: 13. The CDR3 has 18 residues.

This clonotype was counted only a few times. CDR3 sequence: CSAIKTPQVYNEQFF. The CDR3 nucleotides read TGCAGTGCTATCAAGACCCCTCAGGTTTACAATGAGCAGTTCTTC. V gene TRBV20-1 combines with J gene TRBJ2-1; D gene uncertain. The V and J ends lost 4 bases and 4 bases respectively, with 17 bases between them. Germline V gene sequence: CDR1 DFQATT, CDR2 SNEGSKA (reference sequence). This CDR3 is built from 15 residues.

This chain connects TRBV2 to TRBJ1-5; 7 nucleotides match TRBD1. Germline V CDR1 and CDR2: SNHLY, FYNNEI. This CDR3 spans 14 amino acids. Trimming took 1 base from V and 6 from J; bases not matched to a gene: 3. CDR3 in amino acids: CASSEGRGSQPQHF. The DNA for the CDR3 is TGTGCCAGCAGTGAAGGCAGGGGGAGTCAGCCCCAGCATTTT.

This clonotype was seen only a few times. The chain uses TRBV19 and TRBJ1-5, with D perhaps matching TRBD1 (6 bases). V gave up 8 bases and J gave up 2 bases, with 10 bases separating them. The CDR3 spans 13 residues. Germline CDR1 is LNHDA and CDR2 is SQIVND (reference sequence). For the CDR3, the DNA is TGTGCCAGTTTTGGGGGGCGCAATCAGCCCCAGCATTTT. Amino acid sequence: CASFGGRNQPQHF.

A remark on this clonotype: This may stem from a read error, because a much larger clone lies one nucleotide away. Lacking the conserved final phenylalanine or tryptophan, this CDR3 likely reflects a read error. In DNA form, the CDR3 reads TGTGCCAGCAGTCACGACCCGAACTATGGCTACACCCTC. Encoded protein: CASSHDPNYGYTL. The chain carries TRBV6-5 and TRBJ1-2, with D uncertain. The CDR3 has 13 residues. V shed 5 bases and J shed 2 bases, with 9 bases lying between them. Germline V gene lookup returns CDR1 MNHEY and CDR2 SVGAGI.